A single T cell receptor (beta chain) is shown here with its context. From germline, CDR1 is SQVTM and CDR2 ANQGSEA. The CDR3 is 15 residues long. The ends were cut back, 4 bases at V and 1 base at J, with 16 bases in the middle. These data come from a study of OX40 agonist ivuxolimab in advanced cancers. Generated by immunoSEQ multiplex PCR, the TCRdb table keeps only in-frame clones and is missing some. The sample lists some 70,000 clones; around 83% were seen once. The receptor was derived from an adult with an advanced solid tumor such as melanoma, head and neck, liver or kidney cancer. J is TRBJ2-5 and V is TRBV29-1; possibly TRBD1 for D (6 bases). Here the sequenced sample was CD4+ or CD8+ T cells sorted from blood, taken in a trial of the OX40 agonist ivuxolimab. Here the CDR3 reads CSVGRIWTAQETQYF. CDR3 DNA: TGCAGCGTTGGCCGAATCTGGACAGCCCAAGAGACCCAGTACTTC.